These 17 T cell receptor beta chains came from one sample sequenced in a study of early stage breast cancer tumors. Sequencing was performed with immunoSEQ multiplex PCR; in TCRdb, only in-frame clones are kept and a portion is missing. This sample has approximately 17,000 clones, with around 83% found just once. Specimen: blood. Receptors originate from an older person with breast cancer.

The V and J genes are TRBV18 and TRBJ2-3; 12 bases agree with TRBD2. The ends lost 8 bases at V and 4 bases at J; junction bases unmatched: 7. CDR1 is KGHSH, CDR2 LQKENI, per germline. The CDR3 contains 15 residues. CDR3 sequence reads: CASTSTSGGPDTQYF. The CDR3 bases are TGTGCCAGCACCTCGACTAGCGGGGGCCCAGATACGCAGTATTTT. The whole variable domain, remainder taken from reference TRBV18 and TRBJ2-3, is NAGVMQNPRHLVRRRGQEARLRCSPMKGHSHVYWYRQLPEEGLKFMVYLQKENIIDESGMPKERFSAEFPKEGPSILRIQQVVRGDSAAYFCASTSTSGGPDTQYFGPGTRLTVL.

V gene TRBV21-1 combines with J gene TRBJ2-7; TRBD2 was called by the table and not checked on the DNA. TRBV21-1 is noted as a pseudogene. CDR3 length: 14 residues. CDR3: CASTGASAGYEQYF. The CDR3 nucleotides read TGTGCCAGCACCGGGGCTAGCGCGGGCTACGAGCAGTACTTC.

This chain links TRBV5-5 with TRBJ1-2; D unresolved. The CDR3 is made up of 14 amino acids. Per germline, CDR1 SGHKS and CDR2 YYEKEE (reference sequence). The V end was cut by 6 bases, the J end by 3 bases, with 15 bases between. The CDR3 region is CASTRTAGDYGYTF. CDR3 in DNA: TGTGCCAGCACCCGGACCGCCGGGGACTATGGCTACACCTTC. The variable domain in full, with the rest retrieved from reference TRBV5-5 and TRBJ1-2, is DAGVTQSPTHLIKTRGQQVTLRCSPISGHKSVSWYQQVLGQGPQFIFQYYEKEERGRGNFPDRFSARQFPNYSSELNVNALLLGDSALYLCASTRTAGDYGYTFGSGTRLTVV.

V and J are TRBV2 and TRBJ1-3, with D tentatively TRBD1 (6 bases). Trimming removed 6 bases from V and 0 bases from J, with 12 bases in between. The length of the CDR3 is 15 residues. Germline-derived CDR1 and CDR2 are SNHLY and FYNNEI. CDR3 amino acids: CASREDSNSGNTIYF. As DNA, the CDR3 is TGTGCCAGCAGGGAGGACAGTAACTCTGGAAACACCATATATTTT.

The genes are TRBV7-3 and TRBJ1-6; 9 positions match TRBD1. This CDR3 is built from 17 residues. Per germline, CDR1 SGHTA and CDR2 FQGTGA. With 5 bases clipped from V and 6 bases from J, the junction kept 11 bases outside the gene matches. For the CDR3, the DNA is TGTGCCAGCAGCAACCAGGGACAGGGTAGACTTAATTCACCCCTCCACTTT. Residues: CASSNQGQGRLNSPLHF.

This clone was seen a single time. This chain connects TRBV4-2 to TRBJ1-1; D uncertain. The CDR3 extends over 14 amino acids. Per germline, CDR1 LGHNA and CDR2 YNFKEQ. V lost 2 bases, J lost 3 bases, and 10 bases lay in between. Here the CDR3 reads CASSQPMGYTEAFF. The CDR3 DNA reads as TGTGCCAGCAGCCAACCGATGGGCTACACTGAAGCTTTCTTT.

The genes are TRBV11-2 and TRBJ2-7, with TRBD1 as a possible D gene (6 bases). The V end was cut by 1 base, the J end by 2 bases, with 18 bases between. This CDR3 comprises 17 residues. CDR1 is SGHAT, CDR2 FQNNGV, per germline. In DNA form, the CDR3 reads TGTGCCAGCAGCTTAGTCCGGACAGTCCCAAAAACCTACGAGCAGTACTTC. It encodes CASSLVRTVPKTYEQYF.

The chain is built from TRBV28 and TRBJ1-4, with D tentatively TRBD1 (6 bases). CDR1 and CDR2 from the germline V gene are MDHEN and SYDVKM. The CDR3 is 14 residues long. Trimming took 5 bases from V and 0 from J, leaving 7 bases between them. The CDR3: CASSQGTTNEKLFF. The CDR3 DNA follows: TGTGCCAGCAGTCAGGGGACAACTAATGAAAAACTGTTTTTT.

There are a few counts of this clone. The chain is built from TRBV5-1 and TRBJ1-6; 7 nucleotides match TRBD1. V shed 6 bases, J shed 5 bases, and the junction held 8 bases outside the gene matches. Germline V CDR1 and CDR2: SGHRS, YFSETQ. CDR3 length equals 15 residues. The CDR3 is CASKNRTGNNSPLHF. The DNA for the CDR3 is TGCGCCAGCAAGAACAGGACAGGCAATAATTCACCCCTCCACTTT.

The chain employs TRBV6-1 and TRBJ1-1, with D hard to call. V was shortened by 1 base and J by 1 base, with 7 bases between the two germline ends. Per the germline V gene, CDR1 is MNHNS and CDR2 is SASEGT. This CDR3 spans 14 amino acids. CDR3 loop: CASSEVRSNTEAFF. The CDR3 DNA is TGTGCCAGCAGTGAAGTCCGGTCGAACACTGAAGCTTTCTTT.

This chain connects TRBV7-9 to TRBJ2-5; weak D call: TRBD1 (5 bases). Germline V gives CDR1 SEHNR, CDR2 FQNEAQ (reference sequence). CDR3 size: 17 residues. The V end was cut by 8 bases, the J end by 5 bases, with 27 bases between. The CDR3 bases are TGTGCCAGCGGCGTACAGGAGCGAACGGCGGCCAAGGAGACCCAGTACTTC. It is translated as CASGVQERTAAKETQYF.

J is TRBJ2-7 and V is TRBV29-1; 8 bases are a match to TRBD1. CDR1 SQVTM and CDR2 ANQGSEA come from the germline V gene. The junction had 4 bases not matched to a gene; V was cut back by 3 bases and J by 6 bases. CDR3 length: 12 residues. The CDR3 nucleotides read TGCAGCGTTGAGGACAGGGTTAGCGAGCAGTACTTC. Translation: CSVEDRVSEQYF.

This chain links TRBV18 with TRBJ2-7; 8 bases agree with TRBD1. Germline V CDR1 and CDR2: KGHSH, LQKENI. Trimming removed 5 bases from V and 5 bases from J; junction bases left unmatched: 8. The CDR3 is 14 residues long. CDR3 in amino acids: CASSTGAGGNEQYF. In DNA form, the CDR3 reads TGTGCCAGCTCAACAGGGGCAGGGGGCAACGAGCAGTACTTC. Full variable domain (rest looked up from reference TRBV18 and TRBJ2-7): NAGVMQNPRHLVRRRGQEARLRCSPMKGHSHVYWYRQLPEEGLKFMVYLQKENIIDESGMPKERFSAEFPKEGPSILRIQQVVRGDSAAYFCASSTGAGGNEQYFGPGTRLTVT.

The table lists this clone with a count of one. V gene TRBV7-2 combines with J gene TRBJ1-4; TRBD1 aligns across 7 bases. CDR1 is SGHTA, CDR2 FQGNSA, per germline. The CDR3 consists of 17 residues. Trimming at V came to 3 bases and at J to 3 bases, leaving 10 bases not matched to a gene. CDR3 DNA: TGTGCCAGCAGCTTGATCGGAAGGGGGCTGTCTAATGAAAAACTGTTTTTT. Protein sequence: CASSLIGRGLSNEKLFF. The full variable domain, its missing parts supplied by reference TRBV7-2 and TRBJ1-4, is GAGVSQSPSNKVTEKGKDVELRCDPISGHTALYWYRQSLGQGLEFLIYFQGNSAPDKSGLPSDRFSAERTGGSVSTLTIQRTQQEDSAVYLCASSLIGRGLSNEKLFFGSGTQLSVL.

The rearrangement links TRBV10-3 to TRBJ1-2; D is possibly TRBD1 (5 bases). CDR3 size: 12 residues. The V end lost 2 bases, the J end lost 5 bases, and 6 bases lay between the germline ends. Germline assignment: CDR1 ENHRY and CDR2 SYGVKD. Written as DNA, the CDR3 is TGTGCCATCAGTGAGCCAGGGTATGGCTACACCTTC. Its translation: CAISEPGYGYTF.

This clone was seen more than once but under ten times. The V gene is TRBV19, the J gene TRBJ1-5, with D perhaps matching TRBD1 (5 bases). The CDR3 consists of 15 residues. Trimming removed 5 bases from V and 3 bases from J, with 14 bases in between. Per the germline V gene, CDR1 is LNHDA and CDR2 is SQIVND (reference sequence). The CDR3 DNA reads TGTGCCAGTAGTCTGACAGACGAATTCAATCAGCCCCAGCATTTT. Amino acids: CASSLTDEFNQPQHF.

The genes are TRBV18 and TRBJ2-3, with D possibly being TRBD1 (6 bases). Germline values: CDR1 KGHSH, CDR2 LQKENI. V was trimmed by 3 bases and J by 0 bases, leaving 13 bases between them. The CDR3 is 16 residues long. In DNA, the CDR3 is TGTGCCAGCTCACCCGCAGGACAGTTGAGCACAGATACGCAGTATTTT. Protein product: CASSPAGQLSTDTQYF.